The 16 T cell receptor beta chains listed next were all sequenced from one sample in a study of blood T cell repertoires in COVID-19. Method: immunoSEQ multiplex PCR; TCRdb's copy keeps in-frame clones and lacks some. This table has roughly 240,000 clones, roughly 88% appearing once. Source material: peripheral blood. The receptors were gathered from a man in his forties who had recovered from COVID-19.

The chain has TRBV11-2 and TRBJ2-7; 9 nucleotides match TRBD1. The CDR3 covers 14 residues. Germline V gene lookup returns CDR1 SGHAT and CDR2 FQNNGV. With 4 bases clipped from V and 1 base from J, the junction kept 2 bases outside the gene matches. CDR3 residues: CASSYDRGSYEQYF. CDR3 nucleotides: TGTGCCAGCAGCTACGACAGGGGGTCCTACGAGCAGTACTTC. Full variable domain (missing parts from reference TRBV11-2 and TRBJ2-7): EAGVAQSPRYKIIEKRQSVAFWCNPISGHATLYWYQQILGQGPKLLIQFQNNGVVDDSQLPKDRFSAERLKGVDSTLKIQPAKLEDSAVYLCASSYDRGSYEQYFGPGTRLTVT.

The chain combines TRBV5-1 with TRBJ1-2; D remains unclear. The CDR3 totals 14 residues. Trimming left V 6 bases short and J 0 bases short, with 12 bases between. Germline CDR1 SGHRS, CDR2 YFSETQ. CDR3 nucleotides: TGCGCCAGCAAGGGAGAGCTTGCTAACTATGGCTACACCTTC. Translated, it gives CASKGELANYGYTF. The whole variable domain, filled in from reference TRBV5-1 and TRBJ1-2, reads KAGVTQTPRYLIKTRGQQVTLSCSPISGHRSVSWYQQTPGQGLQFLFEYFSETQRNKGNFPGRFSGRQFSNSRSEMNVSTLELGDSALYLCASKGELANYGYTFGSGTRLTVV.

The chain carries TRBV28 and TRBJ1-2; the match to TRBD1 covers 10 bases. The CDR3 runs 15 residues. The germline CDR1 and CDR2 sequences are MDHEN and SYDVKM. V lost 6 bases to trimming and J lost 7 bases; unmatched junction nucleotides: 11. CDR3 coding DNA: TGTGCCAGCAGACCGGCTGGACAGGGGGGGGTTGGCTACACCTTC. This sequence encodes CASRPAGQGGVGYTF.

The chain joins TRBV4-1 to TRBJ2-3; 8 bases match TRBD2. V lost 1 base to trimming and J lost 4 bases; unmatched junction nucleotides: 13. This CDR3 has 18 amino acids. CDR1 is MGHRA, CDR2 YSYEKL, per germline. CDR3 region: CASSQGGALAGRADTQYF. DNA of the CDR3: TGCGCCAGCAGCCAAGGAGGCGCGCTAGCGGGCCGTGCAGATACGCAGTATTTT.

The chain couples TRBV5-5 to TRBJ2-6; D not certain. Germline CDR1 and CDR2: SGHKS and YYEKEE (reference sequence). The CDR3 covers 15 residues. The V and J ends lost 4 bases and 3 bases respectively, with 11 bases between them. The CDR3 DNA follows: TGTGCCAGCAGCCTCGGCACGGGTGGGGCCAACGTCCTGACTTTC. It specifies CASSLGTGGANVLTF.

This clone showed up just once. The chain carries TRBV18 and TRBJ1-3; D ambiguous. The CDR3 runs to 16 residues. Germline-derived CDR1 and CDR2 are KGHSH and LQKENI. Trimming took off 3 bases at V and 4 bases at J, with 16 bases between the two ends. CDR3 sequence: CASSPESAAVGNTIYF. In DNA form, the CDR3 reads TGTGCCAGCTCACCGGAATCAGCGGCGGTGGGAAACACCATATATTTT.

CDR3 in amino acids: CAWDIQGGTEAFF. In DNA, the CDR3 is TGTGCCTGGGACATTCAGGGGGGAACTGAAGCTTTCTTT. The V gene is TRBV30, the J gene TRBJ1-1; 7 nucleotides agree with TRBD1. The CDR3 has 13 residues. J lost 5 bases, V lost 5 bases, and 8 bases had no gene match. Germline-derived CDR1 and CDR2 are GTSNPN and SVGIG (reference sequence).

This chain joins TRBV6-5 and TRBJ2-7, with 10 bases identical to TRBD1. Germline CDR1 reads MNHEY; CDR2 reads SVGAGI. J was trimmed by 4 bases and V by 7 bases; bases with no gene match: 1. The length of the CDR3 is 12 residues. CDR3 in DNA: TGTGCCAGCAAGGGACAGGGGTACGAGCAGTACTTC. It yields the protein CASKGQGYEQYF.

The chain is built from TRBV4-3 and TRBJ1-1; 10 nucleotides align to TRBD1. Germline trimming cut 1 base from V and 3 bases from J; bases unmatched to any gene: 5. Germline CDR1 reads LGHNA; CDR2 reads YSLEER. The CDR3 sequence is 16 residues long. The CDR3 loop reads CASSQGPGTGDTEAFF. DNA for the CDR3: TGCGCCAGCAGCCAAGGTCCCGGGACAGGGGACACTGAAGCTTTCTTT.

The chain combines TRBV3-1 (or the pseudogene TRBV3-2) with TRBJ2-5, with TRBD2 identical over 11 bases. CDR1 and CDR2 from the germline V gene are LGHDT and YNNKEL (reference sequence). The CDR3 contains 17 residues. Unmatched junction bases numbered 10, after V lost 0 bases and J lost 7 bases. The CDR3: CASSQEITSGGPGTQYF. The CDR3 nucleotides are TGTGCCAGCAGCCAAGAGATCACTAGCGGGGGCCCAGGGACCCAGTACTTC.

The chain uses TRBV15 and TRBJ1-2; TRBD1 agrees at 7 bases. The length of the CDR3 is 14 residues. Germline V gives CDR1 LNHNV, CDR2 YYDKDF (reference sequence). V was pared by 3 bases and J by 3 bases, with 4 bases of the junction left unmatched. The CDR3 loop is CATSRAGGDYGYTF. CDR3 nucleotide sequence: TGTGCCACCAGCAGGGCAGGGGGTGACTATGGCTACACCTTC.

The chain couples TRBV14 to TRBJ2-7, with unresolved D. CDR3 length: 13 residues. V lost 1 base and J 4 bases, leaving 8 bases between the germline ends. The V gene's germline CDR1 is SGHDN and CDR2 FVKESK. The CDR3 loop reads CASSQGAIYEQYF. In DNA form, the CDR3 reads TGTGCCAGCAGCCAAGGGGCGATATACGAGCAGTACTTC. Using reference TRBV14 and TRBJ2-7 for the parts outside the CDR3, the full variable domain is EAGVTQFPSHSVIEKGQTVTLRCDPISGHDNLYWYRRVMGKEIKFLLHFVKESKQDESGMPNNRFLAERTGGTYSTLKVQPAELEDSGVYFCASSQGAIYEQYFGPGTRLTVT.

V usage is TRBV15 and J usage is TRBJ2-7, with 7 positions matching TRBD2. The CDR3 is 15 residues long. Unmatched junction bases numbered 8, after V lost 4 bases and J lost 2 bases. Germline lookup yields CDR1 LNHNV and CDR2 YYDKDF (reference sequence). The CDR3 here is CATSINLGGAYEQYF. The DNA for the CDR3 is TGTGCCACCAGCATAAATCTGGGGGGGGCCTACGAGCAGTACTTC.

The rearrangement links TRBV12-3 or TRBV12-4 to TRBJ1-2; 8 nucleotides line up with TRBD1. The V segment lost 4 bases and the J segment 6 bases; nucleotides outside the gene matches: 4. CDR3 length: 13 residues. This chain's CDR3 is CASSYPGGNGYTF. CDR3 nucleotides: TGTGCCAGCAGTTACCCAGGGGGCAATGGCTACACCTTC.

V is TRBV9 and J is TRBJ1-1; 7 positions match TRBD1. Germline V gene data show CDR1 as SGDLS and CDR2 as YYNGEE. The V segment lost 2 bases and the J segment 0 bases; nucleotides outside the gene matches: 7. The CDR3 covers 16 residues. CDR3 nucleotide sequence: TGTGCCAGCAGCGTCCAGACAGGGCGATTGAACACTGAAGCTTTCTTT. Its translation is CASSVQTGRLNTEAFF.

This chain uses TRBV5-5 with TRBJ1-4, with D possibly being TRBD1 (5 bases). The germline V and J ends were trimmed by 2 bases and 4 bases, with 6 bases remaining between them. This CDR3 region has 13 residues. In germline, CDR1 is SGHKS, CDR2 YYEKEE (reference sequence). CDR3 in amino acids: CASSFDSNEKLFF. The CDR3, as DNA: TGTGCCAGCAGCTTTGACAGTAATGAAAAACTGTTTTTT.